Listed below are T cell receptor beta chains from one sample, sequenced in a study of cytomegalovirus exposure and HLA in healthy donors. The assay was immunoSEQ multiplex PCR, and TCRdb's table has in-frame clones only and misses some. The sample yields just over 150,000 clones, 84% seen once. Sequencing was done on a sample of PBMCs. The source is a man between 18 and 29 years old in good health and CMV-seronegative. The CDR3 runs from the conserved cysteine through the conserved F or W. The order of the fields is J gene, D gene, clone size, V gene, CDR3 DNA, CDR3 protein. The D gene is left open where the match is weak. Some rows have no size entry. The others give once, few or many, or a class for an expanded clone.

TRBJ2-7	TRBD2	-	TRBV27	TGTGCCAGCAGTTCAGCGGGAAACTCCTACGAGCAGTACTTC	CASSSAGNSYEQYF
TRBJ2-3	TRBD2	-	TRBV28	TGTGCCAGCAGTTTGGCGGGAGTAGGCACAGATACGCAGTATTTT	CASSLAGVGTDTQYF
TRBJ2-7	-	-	TRBV9	TGTGCCAGCAGCCCCGGGACATGGACCTACGAGCAGTACTTC	CASSPGTWTYEQYF
TRBJ2-7	-	-	TRBV7-9	TGTGCCAGCAGCTCCAGCCCCGGGATGTCCAGCGAGCAGTACTTC	CASSSSPGMSSEQYF
TRBJ2-7	-	-	TRBV27	TGTGCCAGCAGTTTATCCCGGACAGCCTCCTACGAGCAGTACTTC	CASSLSRTASYEQYF
TRBJ2-7	-	once	TRBV9	TGTGCCAGCAGCGCAACATCAGGGGTGGCCCACGAGCAGTACTTC	CASSATSGVAHEQYF
TRBJ2-7	-	-	TRBV19	TGTGCCAGTAGTACCCATGGGGGCGAAGTAACCTACGAGCAGTACTTC	CASSTHGGEVTYEQYF
TRBJ2-5	TRBD2	-	TRBV29-1	TGCAGCGTAGGCCCGGACGGGGGGGCACAAGAGACCCAGTACTTC	CSVGPDGGAQETQYF
TRBJ1-4	-	-	TRBV19	TGTGCCAGTAGTCCGATCATTAGGGGGGGCGATGAAAAACTGTTTTTT	CASSPIIRGGDEKLFF
TRBJ2-2	TRBD2	-	TRBV5-3	TGTGCCAGAAGCTCTCCAGCGGGAGAGGGCACCGGGGAGCTGTTTTTT	CARSSPAGEGTGELFF
TRBJ2-5	TRBD2	-	TRBV2	TGTGCCAGCTGGGCGGTAGCGGGTTTCCAAGAGACCCAGTACTTC	CASWAVAGFQETQYF
TRBJ2-7	TRBD1	-	TRBV10-3	TGTGCCATCAGCGGGACAGGGAGCTCCTACGAGCAGTACTTC	CAISGTGSSYEQYF
TRBJ2-1	TRBD1	-	TRBV19	TGTGCCAGTAGTATTGGGGACAGGGTGCGGGAGCAGTTCTTC	CASSIGDRVREQFF
TRBJ1-1	-	-	TRBV29-1	TGCAGCGGTTCCAGCGGTCCGGTCACTGAAGCTTTCTTT	CSGSSGPVTEAFF
TRBJ2-2	TRBD1	-	TRBV18	TGTGCCAGCTCACCAGCCGGGACAGGGGGCCTTACCGGGGAGCTGTTTTTT	CASSPAGTGGLTGELFF
TRBJ2-3	TRBD2	-	TRBV10-3	TGTGCCATCAGTGGCCGCCCGGGGCGGGGGGCGGAGGATACGCAGTATTTT	CAISGRPGRGAEDTQYF
TRBJ2-7	-	once	TRBV4-1	TGCGCCAGCAGCCAAGCACCTATTAGACTATATCCTACGAGCAGTGGTTCCTACGAGCAGTACTTC	CASSQAPIRLYPTSSGSYEQYF
TRBJ2-2	-	-	TRBV14	TGTGCCAGCAGCCAAGATTACAGGCGGGGGCAAAACGGGGAGCTGTTTTTT	CASSQDYRRGQNGELFF
TRBJ2-7	TRBD1	-	TRBV5-6	TGTGCCAGCAGCTATACAGGGGGCGACGACGAGCAGTACTTC	CASSYTGGDDEQYF
TRBJ2-7	TRBD1	-	TRBV28	TGTGCCAGCAGAATTGGGACAGGGGGCTACTACGAGCAGTACTTC	CASRIGTGGYYEQYF
TRBJ1-3	TRBD1	few	TRBV28	TGTGCCAGCAGTGGACAGGGATCTGGAAACACCATATATTTT	CASSGQGSGNTIYF
TRBJ1-5	TRBD1	few	TRBV30	TGTGCCTGGAGTGGCCCGGGACAGGGCTACTGGTTCCAGCATTTT	CAWSGPGQGYWFQHF
TRBJ2-2	-	-	TRBV7-6	TGTGCCAGCAGTTCCGGGAGTCTTGGCACCGGGGAGCTGTTTTTT	CASSSGSLGTGELFF
TRBJ2-5	TRBD2	-	TRBV28	TGTGCCAGCAGGACCCTGGGGGGGTACCAAGAGACCCAGTACTTC	CASRTLGGYQETQYF
TRBJ1-5	-	once	TRBV9	TGTGCCAGCAGCGGCCGGGGGGTTATGAATCAGCCCCAGCATTTT	CASSGRGVMNQPQHF
TRBJ2-1	-	once	TRBV6-5	TGTGCCAGCAGTTACGGGCAGGGAAGGAATGAGCAGTTCTTC	CASSYGQGRNEQFF
TRBJ1-2	TRBD1	-	TRBV6-1	TGTGCCATTCGGGCCCCCGGGACAGGGGTTGGCTACACCTTC	CAIRAPGTGVGYTF
TRBJ1-6	-	-	TRBV28	TGTGCCAGCAGTTTATGGAGGGTCTCAAATAATTCACCCCTCCACTTT	CASSLWRVSNNSPLHF
TRBJ2-1	TRBD1	-	TRBV27	TGTGCCAGCAGTCCGCCCACAGGGGCGAATATGTATGAGCAGTTCTTC	CASSPPTGANMYEQFF
TRBJ1-6	TRBD1	-	TRBV27	TGTGCCAGCGCGACAGGGGTTTCACCCCTCCACTTT	CASATGVSPLHF
TRBJ2-7	-	-	TRBV20-1	TGCAGTGCTAGGGGCTCCTACGAGCAGTACTTC	CSARGSYEQYF
TRBJ2-1	TRBD2	-	TRBV9	TGTGCCAGCAGCGCTTGGGGACTAGCGGGGGGATCGTCTTCCTACAATGAGCAGTTCTTC	CASSAWGLAGGSSSYNEQFF
TRBJ2-1	-	-	TRBV7-2	TGTGCCAGCAGCCTCGTCAATGAGCAGTTCTTC	CASSLVNEQFF
TRBJ2-2	-	-	TRBV19	TGTGCCAGTAGTATTGTTAGCAGCACCGGGGAGCTGTTTTTT	CASSIVSSTGELFF
TRBJ2-5	-	-	TRBV7-8	TGTGCCAGCAGCTTAGATCGGGGGGCGCAAGAGACCCAGTACTTC	CASSLDRGAQETQYF
TRBJ2-1	TRBD2	-	TRBV28	TGTGCCAGCAGTTTATGGGCGGGAGTGGTAGGTAATGAGCAGTTCTTC	CASSLWAGVVGNEQFF
TRBJ1-2	-	-	TRBV5-6	TGTGCCAGCAGCCTCGGAGGGTTAACCCTGGGTAGCTACACCTTC	CASSLGGLTLGSYTF
TRBJ2-7	-	-	TRBV19	TGTACCAGTAGTTCTTCCGGGACAAGCTACGAGCAGTACTTC	CTSSSSGTSYEQYF
TRBJ2-3	TRBD2	-	TRBV6-5	TGTGCCAGCAGTTCGACTAGCGGGAGGGCAGATACGCAGTATTTT	CASSSTSGRADTQYF
TRBJ2-7	-	-	TRBV18	TGTGCCAGCTCACCCGCGGGGCAGAACTACGAGCAGTACTTC	CASSPAGQNYEQYF
TRBJ1-1	TRBD1	-	TRBV7-2	TGTGCCAGCAGCGCTTACAGGGGTAGCACTGAAGCTTTCTTT	CASSAYRGSTEAFF
TRBJ2-7	TRBD1	-	TRBV7-2	TGTGCCAGCAGCGGGCGCAGGGGGTCCTACGAGCAGTACTTC	CASSGRRGSYEQYF
TRBJ2-1	TRBD2	-	TRBV7-3	TGTGCCAGCAGCTTAAGGGGGACTAGCGGATACAATGAGCAGTTCTTC	CASSLRGTSGYNEQFF
TRBJ2-7	TRBD1	-	TRBV7-2	TGTGCCAGCAGCTTAGCCGGGACAGCAAAGCAGTACTTC	CASSLAGTAKQYF
TRBJ2-5	TRBD2	few	TRBV19	TGTGCCAGTAGTACGGGAGGGCCCCAAGAGACCCAGTACTTC	CASSTGGPQETQYF
TRBJ1-4	TRBD1	once	TRBV18	TGTGCCAGCTCACCTTATCCGGGACAGGAGGGTGAAAAACTGTTTTTT	CASSPYPGQEGEKLFF
TRBJ2-2	-	-	TRBV7-8	TGTGCCAGCAGCTTAGACAGGTGGAACACCGGGGAGCTGTTTTTT	CASSLDRWNTGELFF
TRBJ2-5	TRBD2	-	TRBV4-2	TGTGCCAGCAGCCCGGGACTAGCGCAACCGTTCCAAGAGACCCAGTACTTC	CASSPGLAQPFQETQYF
TRBJ1-2	TRBD1	-	TRBV7-9	TGTTCCAGCAGCCCCAACAGGGGAACTAACTATGGCTACACCTTC	CSSSPNRGTNYGYTF
TRBJ2-7	TRBD2	once	TRBV28	TGTGCCAGCAGTTTAGGCGGGAGGGAACCCTACGAGCAGTACTTC	CASSLGGREPYEQYF
TRBJ1-3	TRBD1	-	TRBV7-2	TGTGCCAGCAGCTTTGGGACAGGGACCCTCTCTGGAAACACCATATATTTT	CASSFGTGTLSGNTIYF
TRBJ1-1	-	-	TRBV7-3	TGTGCCAGTTCACGGGGAATGAACACTGAAGCTTTCTTT	CASSRGMNTEAFF
TRBJ2-5	TRBD1	-	TRBV10-2	TGCGCCAGCAGGTCAGACAGGGTATGGGAGACCCAGTACTTC	CASRSDRVWETQYF
TRBJ2-7	-	-	TRBV21-1	TGTGCCAGCAGCAAAGCGTTGGGGGCCCCACCCTACGAGCAGTACTTC	CASSKALGAPPYEQYF
TRBJ2-5	-	-	TRBV4-1	TGCGCCAGCAGCCCCTTGGCAGGGGTAGAGACCCAGTACTTC	CASSPLAGVETQYF
TRBJ2-7	-	-	TRBV4-3	TGCGCCAGCAGCCCGTCCGGGACAAAGTACGAGCAGTACTTC	CASSPSGTKYEQYF
TRBJ2-7	TRBD2	-	TRBV27	TGTGCCAGCAGCGAGCGGGGGAGCTCCTACGAGCAGTACTTC	CASSERGSSYEQYF
TRBJ1-2	-	-	TRBV27	TGTGCCAGCAGCCCGGGGGGTGGGTATGGCTACACCTTC	CASSPGGGYGYTF
TRBJ1-1	-	once	TRBV7-9	TGTTCCAGCAGCTTACGGGGGGCCATGAACACTGAAGCTTTCTTT	CSSSLRGAMNTEAFF